Sequencing of this T cell receptor beta chain was carried out in a study of T-cell reconstitution after alpha-beta-depleted transplantation in children (dated by TCRdb to 2016 to 2017). The study in broad terms: Using TCR repertoire profiling, the study followed T-cell immune reconstitution in a quantitative way in children after TCRalphabeta/CD19-depleted allogeneic hematopoietic cell transplantation.

Libraries were constructed by PCR. The sample was run on an Illumina HiSeq 2500. Molecular barcoding was employed in the preparation of TCR libraries, with unique molecular identifiers being used to normalize TCRbeta repertoire quantification. Starting from the raw public reads, TCRdb applied fastp trimming at Q25, assembled clones with MiXCR and retained in-frame beta chains. When rows share a CDR3 protein, they turn into one entry using the most common DNA and genes. The sample table contains a few hundred thousand distinct CDR3 sequences; only one count was recorded for 6.6% of them. The ten largest clones represent about 5.5% of the sample. The germline V gene supplies CDR1 SQVTM and CDR2 ANQGSEA. The CDR3 contains 12 residues, cysteine and phenylalanine counted. Of all the DNA, just the CDR3 is kept, 36 bases in frame from base 1. After removal of 2 bases from V and 16 bases from J, the junction retains 8 bases not matched to a gene.

This clonotype was observed at least ten times. The target of this receptor is not known. No much larger clonotype is one base removed from it; base qualities were not supplied. On the study overall, not on this receptor specifically: The frequencies of hyperexpanded clones fell over the following months, and after one year, T-cell counts and TCRbeta diversity were mostly attributed to newly produced T cells. The apparently early alphabetaT-cell count recovery about two months after transplant was reportedly dependent on only several hundred rapidly expanded clones derived from non-depleted graft cells. In some patients, high TCRbeta diversity at day 60 was attributed to recipient T cells and intrathymic progenitors that had survived conditioning.

The sample's treatment or condition label, decoded: allogeneic hematopoietic cell transplantation with graft depleted of TCRalphabeta T cells and CD19 B cells. The children who served as transplant recipients had been given grafts of TCRalphabeta/CD19-depleted allogeneic hematopoietic cells. The chain joins TRBV29-1 to TRBJ1-6, with 7 junctional bases fitting TRBD1. This material consisted of PBMCs, taken before TCRalphabeta/CD19-depleted stem cell transplant. The receptor's source is a boy aged 2-15 years with acute lymphoblastic leukemia, due to receive a stem cell transplant. The CDR3 region reads CSVESYETGLHF. The DNA sequence is as follows: TGCAGCGTTGAATCATATGAGACAGGGCTCCACTTT.